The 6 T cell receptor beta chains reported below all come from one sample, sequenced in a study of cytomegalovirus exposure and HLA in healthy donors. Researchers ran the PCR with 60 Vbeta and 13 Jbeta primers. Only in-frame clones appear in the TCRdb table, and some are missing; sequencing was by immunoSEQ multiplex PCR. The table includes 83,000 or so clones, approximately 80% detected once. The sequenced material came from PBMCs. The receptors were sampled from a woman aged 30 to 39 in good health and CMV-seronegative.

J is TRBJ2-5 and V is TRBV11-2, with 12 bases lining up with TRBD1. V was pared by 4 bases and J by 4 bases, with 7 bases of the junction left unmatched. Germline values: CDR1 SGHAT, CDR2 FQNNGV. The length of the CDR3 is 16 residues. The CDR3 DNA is TGTGCCAGCAGCTCCCGGGACAGGGGGCGCCGAGAGACCCAGTACTTC. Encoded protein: CASSSRDRGRRETQYF.

DNA of the CDR3: TGTGCCAGCAGCTTTACGGGATTCCCGAACACTGAAGCTTTCTTT. Translating it yields CASSFTGFPNTEAFF. This rearrangement joins TRBV5-4 to TRBJ1-1; no clear D gene. The CDR3 sequence is 15 residues long. Germline V CDR1 and CDR2: SGHNT, YYREEE (reference sequence). The V gene lost 2 bases and the J gene lost 1 base, with 12 bases spanning the gap.

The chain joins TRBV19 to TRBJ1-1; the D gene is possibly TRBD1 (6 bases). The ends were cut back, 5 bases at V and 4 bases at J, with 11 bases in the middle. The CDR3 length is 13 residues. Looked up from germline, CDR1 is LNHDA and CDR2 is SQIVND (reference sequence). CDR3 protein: CASSAGQFTEAFF. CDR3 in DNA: TGTGCCAGTAGTGCAGGACAGTTCACTGAAGCTTTCTTT.

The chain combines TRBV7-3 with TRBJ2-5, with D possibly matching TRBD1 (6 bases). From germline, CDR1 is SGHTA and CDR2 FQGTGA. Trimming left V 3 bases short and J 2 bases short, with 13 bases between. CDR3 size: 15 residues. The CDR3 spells CASSLGRGGQETQYF. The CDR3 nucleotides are TGTGCCAGCAGCTTGGGCCGAGGGGGACAAGAGACCCAGTACTTC.

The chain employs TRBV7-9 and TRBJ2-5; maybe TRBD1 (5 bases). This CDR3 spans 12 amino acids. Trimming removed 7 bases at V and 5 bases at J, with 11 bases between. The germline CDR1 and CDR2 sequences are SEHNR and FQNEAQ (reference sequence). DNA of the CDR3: TGTGCCAGCAACCAGGGTCGGGAGACCCAGTACTTC. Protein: CASNQGRETQYF.

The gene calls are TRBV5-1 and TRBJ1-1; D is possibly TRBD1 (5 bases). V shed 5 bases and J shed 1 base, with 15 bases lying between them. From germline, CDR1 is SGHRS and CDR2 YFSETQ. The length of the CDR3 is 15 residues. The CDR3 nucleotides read TGCGCCAGCAGTTTCCATTCCGGGGGGAACACTGAAGCTTTCTTT. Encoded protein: CASSFHSGGNTEAFF. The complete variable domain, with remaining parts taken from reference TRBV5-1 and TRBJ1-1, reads KAGVTQTPRYLIKTRGQQVTLSCSPISGHRSVSWYQQTPGQGLQFLFEYFSETQRNKGNFPGRFSGRQFSNSRSEMNVSTLELGDSALYLCASSFHSGGNTEAFFGQGTRLTVV.